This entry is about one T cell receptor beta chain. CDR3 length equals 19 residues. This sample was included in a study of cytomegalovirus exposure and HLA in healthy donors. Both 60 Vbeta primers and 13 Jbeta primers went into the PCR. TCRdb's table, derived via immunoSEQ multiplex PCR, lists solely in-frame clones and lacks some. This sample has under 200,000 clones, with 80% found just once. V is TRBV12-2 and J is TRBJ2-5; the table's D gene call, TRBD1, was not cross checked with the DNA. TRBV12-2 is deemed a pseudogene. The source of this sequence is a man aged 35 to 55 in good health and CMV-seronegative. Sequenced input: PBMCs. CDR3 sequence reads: CASRPAVHTGTGGLETQYF. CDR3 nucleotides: TGTGCAAGTCGCCCCGCCGTACACACCGGGACAGGGGGCCTAGAGACCCAGTACTTC.